This TCR beta chain derives from a study of shared clonotypes between healthy human individuals. About the study: Per donor, CD8 memory used one plate, CD8 naive used two, CD4 memory used three and CD4 naive used three.

TCRdb keeps only in-frame clones here, not all; method: immunoSEQ multiplex PCR. The repertoire consists of under 600,000 clones, with 95% to 98% occurring once and the leading ten covering 0.045% to 0.06%. Overall study findings and caveats: Clonotypes that were shared across a few donors made up roughly 5% of naive CD4 clonotypes.

The donors, healthy adults who were HIV-negative, had experienced no recent acute infections or vaccinations. Splitting of CD4+ cells produced CD45RA+ naive and CD45RA-negative memory subsets. Trimming cost V 2 bases and J 3 bases; bases outside gene matches: 6. Germline lookup yields CDR1 MNHEY and CDR2 SMNVEV (reference sequence). The CDR3 length is 15 residues. As for this clone: Its target is unknown.

Sequenced: naive CD4+ T cells sorted from blood. The subset denotes: CD45RA+ positively selected. The clonotype originates from a woman aged 25 to 45 in good health. V and J are TRBV27 and TRBJ2-7, with TRBD1 matching over 8 bases. The DNA of the CDR3 is TGTGCCAGCAGTTTACGGACAGGGCCTGTCTACGAGCAGTACTTC. Its translation: CASSLRTGPVYEQYF.